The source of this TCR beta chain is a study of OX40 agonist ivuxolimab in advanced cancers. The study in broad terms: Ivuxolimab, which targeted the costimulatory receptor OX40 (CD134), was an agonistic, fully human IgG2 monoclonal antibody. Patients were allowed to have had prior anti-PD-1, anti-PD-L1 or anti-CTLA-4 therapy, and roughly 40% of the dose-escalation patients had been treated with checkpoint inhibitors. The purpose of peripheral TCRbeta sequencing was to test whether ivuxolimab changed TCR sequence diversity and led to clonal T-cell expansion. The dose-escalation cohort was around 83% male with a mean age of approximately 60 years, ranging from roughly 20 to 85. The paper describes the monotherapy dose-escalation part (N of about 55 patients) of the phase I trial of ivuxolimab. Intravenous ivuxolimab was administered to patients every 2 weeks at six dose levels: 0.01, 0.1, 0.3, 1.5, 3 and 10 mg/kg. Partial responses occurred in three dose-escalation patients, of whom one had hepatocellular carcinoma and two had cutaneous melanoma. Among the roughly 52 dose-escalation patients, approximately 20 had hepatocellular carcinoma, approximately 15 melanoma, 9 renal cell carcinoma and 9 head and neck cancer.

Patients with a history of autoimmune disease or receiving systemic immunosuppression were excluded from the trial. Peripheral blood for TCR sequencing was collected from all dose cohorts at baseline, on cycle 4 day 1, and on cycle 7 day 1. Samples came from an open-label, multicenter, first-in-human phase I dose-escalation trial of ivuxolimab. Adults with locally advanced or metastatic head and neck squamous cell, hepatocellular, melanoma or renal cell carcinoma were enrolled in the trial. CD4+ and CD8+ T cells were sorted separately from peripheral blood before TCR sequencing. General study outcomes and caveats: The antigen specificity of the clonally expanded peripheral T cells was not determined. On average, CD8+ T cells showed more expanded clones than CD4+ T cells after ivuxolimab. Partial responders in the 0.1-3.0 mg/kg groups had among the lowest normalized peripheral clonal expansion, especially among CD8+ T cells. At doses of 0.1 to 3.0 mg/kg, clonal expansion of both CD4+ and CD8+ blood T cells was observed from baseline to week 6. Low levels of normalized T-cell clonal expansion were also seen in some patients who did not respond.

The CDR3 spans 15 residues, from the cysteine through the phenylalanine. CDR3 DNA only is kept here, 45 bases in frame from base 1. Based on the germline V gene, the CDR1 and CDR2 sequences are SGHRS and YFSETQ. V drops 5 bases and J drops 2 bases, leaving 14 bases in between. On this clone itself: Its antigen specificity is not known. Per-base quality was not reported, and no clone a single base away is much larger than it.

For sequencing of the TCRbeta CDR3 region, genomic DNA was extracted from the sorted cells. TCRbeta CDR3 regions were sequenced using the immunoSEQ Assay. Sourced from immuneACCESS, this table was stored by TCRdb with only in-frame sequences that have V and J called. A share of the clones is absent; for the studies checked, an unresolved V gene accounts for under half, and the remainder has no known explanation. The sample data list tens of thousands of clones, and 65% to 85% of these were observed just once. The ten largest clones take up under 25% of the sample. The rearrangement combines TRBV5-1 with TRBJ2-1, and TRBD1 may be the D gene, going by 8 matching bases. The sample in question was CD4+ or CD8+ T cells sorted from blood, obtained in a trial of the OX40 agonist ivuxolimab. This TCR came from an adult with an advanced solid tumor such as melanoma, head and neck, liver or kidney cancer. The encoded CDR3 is CASRPTGGAYNEQFF. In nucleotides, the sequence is TGCGCCAGCAGACCTACAGGGGGGGCCTACAATGAGCAGTTCTTC.